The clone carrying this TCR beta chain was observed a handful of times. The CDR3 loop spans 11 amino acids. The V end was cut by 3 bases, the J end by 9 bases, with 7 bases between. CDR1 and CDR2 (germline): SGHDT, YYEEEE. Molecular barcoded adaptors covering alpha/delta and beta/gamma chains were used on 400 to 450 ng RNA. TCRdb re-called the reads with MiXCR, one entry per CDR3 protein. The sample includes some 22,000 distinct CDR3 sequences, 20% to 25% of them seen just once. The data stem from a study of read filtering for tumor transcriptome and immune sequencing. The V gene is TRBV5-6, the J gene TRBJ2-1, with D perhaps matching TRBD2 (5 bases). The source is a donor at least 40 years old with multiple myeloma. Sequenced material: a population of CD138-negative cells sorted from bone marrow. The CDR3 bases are TGTGCCAGCAGCTGGCGGGCTGAGCAGTTCTTC. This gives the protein CASSWRAEQFF.